This T cell receptor (beta chain) was obtained from a study of vaccination and CD4 T cells after COVID-19. Looking at the study overall: Six males and four females, two of them Hispanic, were enrolled as convalescents.

Note on this clonotype: Its target is not known.

The CDR3 runs to 13 residues. Deletions cut 4 bases from V and 3 bases from J, with 10 bases between. Germline-derived CDR1 and CDR2 are SEHNR and FQNEAQ (reference sequence). Treatment noted: 10-day PBMC culture with coronavirus spike peptide pools or control peptides (ViraFEST assay). Following culture for around eleven days, CD4+ T cells were isolated by negative selection. An Oncomine TCR Beta short-read assay was used to sequence the DNA from cultured CD4+ T cells. The template was genomic DNA from cultured CD4+ T cells. TCRdb passed the PCR reads through MiXCR, listing each CDR3 protein once. Of 9,000 to 15,000 distinct CDR3 sequences in the sample, approximately 57% are singletons; the top ten hold 30%.

This TCR was sampled from a human donor who had recovered from COVID-19. The V and J genes are TRBV7-9 and TRBJ2-7; the D is unclear. Sample: CD4+ T cells from blood, cultured in vitro. The CDR3 nucleotides read TGTGCCAGCAGCTATCAGGACGACTACGAGCAGTACTTC. Amino acids: CASSYQDDYEQYF.